The sequence of this T cell receptor beta chain was determined in a study of human T cells and chemical hapten exposure. TCRdb used MiXCR to reprocess the RACE reads, holding one entry per CDR3 protein. This table holds more than 300,000 distinct CDR3 sequences, over 5% found once. This clonotype was recorded many times. Trimming took 6 bases from V and 5 from J; bases not matched to a gene: 9. CDR1 and CDR2 from the germline V gene are DFQATT and SNEGSKA (reference sequence). CDR3 length: 15 residues. Noted time point: pre-sensitization, week 0. As to treatment: therapeutic diphenylcyclopropenone sensitization with weekly scalp DPC.

The gene calls are TRBV20-1 and TRBJ1-6, with 8 bases that match TRBD1. The source material was whole blood, sampled in connection with sensitization to the hapten diphenylcyclopropenone (DPC). The receptor comes from a woman under 30 with alopecia areata. Some clones in this sample may be carry-over from other donors' samples. In DNA, the CDR3 is TGCAGTGCCAGGACAGGGTCGACACATAATTCACCCCTCCACTTT. Its protein is CSARTGSTHNSPLHF.